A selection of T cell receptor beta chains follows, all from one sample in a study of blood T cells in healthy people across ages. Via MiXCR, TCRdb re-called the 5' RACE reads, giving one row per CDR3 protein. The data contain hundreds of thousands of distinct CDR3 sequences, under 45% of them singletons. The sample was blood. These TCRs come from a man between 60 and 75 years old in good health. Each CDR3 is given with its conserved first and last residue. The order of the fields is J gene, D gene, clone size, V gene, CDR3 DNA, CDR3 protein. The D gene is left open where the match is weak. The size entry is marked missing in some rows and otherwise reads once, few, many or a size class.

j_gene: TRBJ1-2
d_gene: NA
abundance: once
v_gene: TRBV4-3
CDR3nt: TGCGCCAGCAGCCAAGCTAGCCGTCTCAACTATGGCTACACCTTC
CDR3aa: CASSQASRLNYGYTF

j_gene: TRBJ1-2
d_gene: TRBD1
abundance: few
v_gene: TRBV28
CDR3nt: TGTGCCAGCAGCCCTGGGACAGAACACTATGGCTACACCTTC
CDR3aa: CASSPGTEHYGYTF

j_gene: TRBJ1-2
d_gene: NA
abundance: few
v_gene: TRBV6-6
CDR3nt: TGTGCCAGCAGTGCGGACCTTCTTGGCTATGGCTACACCTTC
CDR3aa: CASSADLLGYGYTF

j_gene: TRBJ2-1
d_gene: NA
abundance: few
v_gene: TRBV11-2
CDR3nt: TGTGCCAGCAGCTTCGAGGCGGGGGCTTACAACGAGCAGTTCTTC
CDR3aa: CASSFEAGAYNEQFF

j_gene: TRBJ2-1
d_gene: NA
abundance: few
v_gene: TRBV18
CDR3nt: TGTGCCAGCTCACCGGAAACAGGGATTACGGTCTACAATGAGCAGTTCTTC
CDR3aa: CASSPETGITVYNEQFF

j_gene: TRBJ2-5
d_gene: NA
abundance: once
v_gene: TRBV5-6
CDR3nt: TGTGCCAGCAGCGGGAGTCGGGGAGTCCAAGAGACCCAGTACTTC
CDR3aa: CASSGSRGVQETQYF

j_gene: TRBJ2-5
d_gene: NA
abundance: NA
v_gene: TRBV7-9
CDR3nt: TGTGCCAGCAGCCCACCGGGACAAGGATACAATGAGCAGTACTTC
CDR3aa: CASSPPGQGYNEQYF

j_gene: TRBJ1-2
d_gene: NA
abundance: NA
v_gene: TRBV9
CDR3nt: TGTGCCAGCAGGGGAGGTGGTCCTTTCAACTATGGCTACACCTTC
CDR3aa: CASRGGGPFNYGYTF

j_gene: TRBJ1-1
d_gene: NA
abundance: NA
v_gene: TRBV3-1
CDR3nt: TGTGCCAGCAGCCAAGGGGGGACATCGAACACTGAAGCTTTCTTT
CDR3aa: CASSQGGTSNTEAFF

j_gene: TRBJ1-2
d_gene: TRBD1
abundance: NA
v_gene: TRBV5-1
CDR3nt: TGCGCCAGCAGCCATGCGGACAGGGGCTATGGCTACACCTTC
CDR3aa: CASSHADRGYGYTF

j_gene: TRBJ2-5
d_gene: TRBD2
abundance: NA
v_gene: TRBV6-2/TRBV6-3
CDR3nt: TGTGCCAGCAGCCAGCCTGCGGGACTAGCGAATGAGCAGTACTTC
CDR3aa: CASSQPAGLANEQYF

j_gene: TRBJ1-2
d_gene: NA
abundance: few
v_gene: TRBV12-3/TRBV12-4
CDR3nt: TGTGCCAGCAGTATCCAGGGAGGCGGCTACACCTTC
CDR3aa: CASSIQGGGYTF

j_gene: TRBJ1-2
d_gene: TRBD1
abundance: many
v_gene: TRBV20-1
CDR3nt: TGCAGTGCGACTCCGGGACAGGGGGCCTCCTATGGCTACACCTTC
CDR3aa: CSATPGQGASYGYTF

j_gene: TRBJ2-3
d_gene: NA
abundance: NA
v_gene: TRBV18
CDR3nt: TGTGCCAGCTCACCAATTGCAGATACGCAGTATTTT
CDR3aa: CASSPIADTQYF

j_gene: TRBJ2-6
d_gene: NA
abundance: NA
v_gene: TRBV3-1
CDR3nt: TGTGCCAGCAGCCGTAAGACAGGCTCTGGGGCCAACGTCCTGACTTTC
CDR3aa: CASSRKTGSGANVLTF

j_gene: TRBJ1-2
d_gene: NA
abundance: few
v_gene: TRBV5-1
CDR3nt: TGCGCCAGCAGCCTCTCCCCTGGGCAGGGGAGTGACTATGGCTACACCTTC
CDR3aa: CASSLSPGQGSDYGYTF

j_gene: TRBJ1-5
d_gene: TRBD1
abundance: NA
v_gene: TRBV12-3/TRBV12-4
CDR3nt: TGTGCCAGCAGTGTAACAGGGGGTCGCAATCAGCCCCAGCATTTT
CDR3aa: CASSVTGGRNQPQHF

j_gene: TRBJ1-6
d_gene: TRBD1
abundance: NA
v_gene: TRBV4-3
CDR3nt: TGCGCCAGCAGCCAACAGGGACAGGGTGGGTCACCCCTCCACTTT
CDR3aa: CASSQQGQGGSPLHF

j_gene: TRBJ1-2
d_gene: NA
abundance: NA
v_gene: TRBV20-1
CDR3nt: TGCAGTGCTAGACCACTGCTCAGGCCTGACTATGGCTACACCTTC
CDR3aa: CSARPLLRPDYGYTF

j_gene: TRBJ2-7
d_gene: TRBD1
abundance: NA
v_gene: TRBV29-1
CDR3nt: TGCAGCGTTGAACAGGGGGTCTCCTACAATGAGCAGTACTTC
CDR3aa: CSVEQGVSYNEQYF

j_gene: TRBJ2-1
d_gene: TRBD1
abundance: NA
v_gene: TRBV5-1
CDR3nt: TGCGCCAGCAGCTTGAGTTTAGGGACAGGGTACAATGAGCAGTTCTTC
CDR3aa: CASSLSLGTGYNEQFF

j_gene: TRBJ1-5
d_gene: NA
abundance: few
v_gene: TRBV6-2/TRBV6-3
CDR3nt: TGTGCCAGCAGTTACTCGATTTCAGGGGCTACGGGCAATCAGCCCCAGCATTTT
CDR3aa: CASSYSISGATGNQPQHF

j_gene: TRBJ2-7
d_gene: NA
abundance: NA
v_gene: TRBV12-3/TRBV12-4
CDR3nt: TGTGCCAGCAGTAAATCCGGGACCGTCCCCTCCTACGAGCAGTACTTC
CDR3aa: CASSKSGTVPSYEQYF

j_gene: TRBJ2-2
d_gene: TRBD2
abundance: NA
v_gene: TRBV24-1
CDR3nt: TGTGCCACCGAGACTAGCTCCGCCGGGGAGCTGTTTTTT
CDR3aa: CATETSSAGELFF